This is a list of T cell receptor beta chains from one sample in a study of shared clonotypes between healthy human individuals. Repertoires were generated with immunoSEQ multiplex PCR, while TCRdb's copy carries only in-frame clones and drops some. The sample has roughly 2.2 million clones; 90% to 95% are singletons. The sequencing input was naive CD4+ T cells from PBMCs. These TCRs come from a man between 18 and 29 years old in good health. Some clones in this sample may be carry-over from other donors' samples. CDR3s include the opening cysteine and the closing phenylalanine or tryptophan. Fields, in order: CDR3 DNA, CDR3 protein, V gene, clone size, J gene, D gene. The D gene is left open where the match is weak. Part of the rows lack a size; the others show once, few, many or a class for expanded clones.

TGTGCCAGCAGGGCAGCGGGAACTAATGAGCAGTTCTTC CASRAAGTNEQFF TRBV6-1 - TRBJ2-1 TRBD2
TGTGCCAGCAGCTTGGCCGTCGAAGGGCAACTGTTTTTT CASSLAVEGQLFF TRBV5-6 - TRBJ1-4 -
TGTGCCAGCACTTTGGCATTAGGAGAGACCCAGTACTTC CASTLALGETQYF TRBV18 once TRBJ2-5 -
TGTGCCAGCAGTGCGGTTGAGAACACTGAAGCTTTCTTT CASSAVENTEAFF TRBV6-4 - TRBJ1-1 -
TGCACCAGCAGCCTTCCTAGACTCAACCCAAACCTTGGGGAGCTGTTTTTT CTSSLPRLNPNLGELFF TRBV1 - TRBJ2-2 -
TGTGCCAGCAGCTTAGGACAGACCGGCTACAATGAGCAGTTCTTC CASSLGQTGYNEQFF TRBV11-3 - TRBJ2-1 -
TGTGCCATCAGTGGAGGAGGGACTAGCGGCTCCTACGAGCAGTACTTC CAISGGGTSGSYEQYF TRBV10-3 - TRBJ2-7 TRBD2
TGTGCCAGGAGGCGTTACGGAGAGTCACACGAGCAGTACTTC CARRRYGESHEQYF TRBV7-8 once TRBJ2-7 -
TGTGCCAGCAGCTTAATGCTAGGCAGGGGTAACAATGAGCAGTTCTTC CASSLMLGRGNNEQFF TRBV7-3 - TRBJ2-1 -
TGTGCCAGCAGCAGAACGGGACAGGCCAAAAACATTCAGTACTTC CASSRTGQAKNIQYF TRBV6-5 - TRBJ2-4 TRBD1
TGCAGTAGGGAGCTCAACAATGAGCAGTTCTTC CSRELNNEQFF TRBV20-1 once TRBJ2-1 -
TGTGCCAGCAGAACCCCTCGTGGTGGAGGCGGGGAGCTGTTTTTT CASRTPRGGGGELFF TRBV11-2 - TRBJ2-2 -
TGTGCCAGCAGCGAGGGGCGCGATGGGCCGTTCTTC CASSEGRDGPFF TRBV11-3 - TRBJ2-1 -
TGCGCCAGCAGCCCGGAGGGACCCCTGAGCTCCTACGAGCAGTACTTC CASSPEGPLSSYEQYF TRBV5-1 - TRBJ2-7 -
TGTGCCAGCAGGGGGTCCTGGGGGGCCGGCACTGAAGCTTTCTTT CASRGSWGAGTEAFF TRBV28 - TRBJ1-1 -
TGTGCCTGGAGCGACAGGGCGGTAGGTCCTTCACCCCTCCACTTT CAWSDRAVGPSPLHF TRBV30 - TRBJ1-6 TRBD1
TGCGCCAGCAGCCAAGAAGTCTCTAGCGGGAGGTACAATGAGCAGTTCTTC CASSQEVSSGRYNEQFF TRBV4-1 - TRBJ2-1 TRBD2
TGTGCCAGCGGAACTAGCGGGAAGGAAAAAACCCAGTTCTTC CASGTSGKEKTQFF TRBV5-4 - TRBJ2-1 TRBD2
TGTGCCAGTAGTATCCGTTCACCCAGTTACTCTAACTATGGCTACACCTTC CASSIRSPSYSNYGYTF TRBV19 - TRBJ1-2 -
TGTGCCAGCAGCGTAGCTGAAACAGTCCTGGGGACTGAAGCTTTCTTT CASSVAETVLGTEAFF TRBV9 once TRBJ1-1 -
TGTGCCTGGGAGGGGCTTTCAGATACGCAGTATTTT CAWEGLSDTQYF TRBV30 - TRBJ2-3 -
TGCGCCAGCAGCGGACAGGGGTTGTGGAACGAGCAGTACTTC CASSGQGLWNEQYF TRBV5-1 - TRBJ2-7 TRBD1
TGCGCCAGCAGCTTGGGACTAGCGGATTACAATGAGCAGTTCTTC CASSLGLADYNEQFF TRBV5-1 - TRBJ2-1 TRBD2
TGCAGTGCAGCTAACACCGGGGAGCTGTTTTTT CSAANTGELFF TRBV20-1 - TRBJ2-2 -
TGTGCCAGCAGCCTGATATACGGACAGGGATTAAATGAAAAACTGTTTTTT CASSLIYGQGLNEKLFF TRBV7-9 - TRBJ1-4 TRBD1
TGTGCCAGCAGCTCGAACTCAGCGCGGACCCAGTACTTC CASSSNSARTQYF TRBV5-8 - TRBJ2-5 -
TGTGCCAGCAGCACGGACAAATACGAGCAGTACTTC CASSTDKYEQYF TRBV5-6 - TRBJ2-7 -
TGCAGCGTTGGCCGGTCCTACGAGCAGTACTTC CSVGRSYEQYF TRBV29-1 - TRBJ2-7 -
TGTGCCAGCTCACCGTCGTTGCAGGGAGATACGCAGTATTTT CASSPSLQGDTQYF TRBV18 - TRBJ2-3 -
TGCGCCAGCAGCCAATTACCCCCTGGTGGGACAGGGGGCGAAGAGACCCAGTACTTC CASSQLPPGGTGGEETQYF TRBV4-3 - TRBJ2-5 TRBD1
TGTGCCAGCAGTGCCTCCCCCGCTAGCGGGGGCCCTTCCAAGGACACAGATACGCAGTATTTT CASSASPASGGPSKDTDTQYF TRBV28 once TRBJ2-3 TRBD2
TGTGCCAGCAGCTTGACTACCCTATCCTACGAGCAGTACTTC CASSLTTLSYEQYF TRBV7-9 - TRBJ2-7 -
TGTGCCAGTATCCCCAGGGGGAACGAGCAGTACTTC CASIPRGNEQYF TRBV19 - TRBJ2-7 TRBD1
TGTGCCATCACACCAAGCGGGAGTATTTTCCTGACTTTC CAITPSGSIFLTF TRBV10-3 - TRBJ2-6 TRBD2
TGCGCCAGCAGCCAACTACCACCCGGGGGCGAGGATGAAAAACTGTTTTTT CASSQLPPGGEDEKLFF TRBV4-3 - TRBJ1-4 -
TGTGCCAGCAGTTTATCGCCAGGGACCACTGAAGCTTTCTTT CASSLSPGTTEAFF TRBV27 - TRBJ1-1 -
TGTGCCAGTAGTTCCTACAGGGTACAAAGCAATCAGCCCCAGCATTTT CASSSYRVQSNQPQHF TRBV19 - TRBJ1-5 -
TGCGCCAGCAGCTTGGTAGTTTTAGGGGGCAATGAGCAGTTCTTC CASSLVVLGGNEQFF TRBV5-1 - TRBJ2-1 -
TGTGCCAGCAGGTTGACGGCCAGGTATTACTACGAGCAGTACTTC CASRLTARYYYEQYF TRBV6-5 - TRBJ2-7 -
TGTGCCAGCAGCTTAGATGCCCCCAGCAATCAGCCCCAGCATTTT CASSLDAPSNQPQHF TRBV11-2 - TRBJ1-5 -
TGTGCCAGCAGCCACGGGACTATAGCTAACTATGGCTACACCTTC CASSHGTIANYGYTF TRBV7-9 - TRBJ1-2 -
TGCGCCAGCAGCTGGGGGTCAGGTGATGAGCAGTTCTTC CASSWGSGDEQFF TRBV5-1 - TRBJ2-1 -
TGTGCCAGCAGTTGGGACAGCTTCATGAACACTGAAGCTTTCTTT CASSWDSFMNTEAFF TRBV6-1 - TRBJ1-1 TRBD1
TGTGCCAGCAGCCCGAGGGCCTCTGGGGCCAACGTCCTGACTTTC CASSPRASGANVLTF TRBV9 - TRBJ2-6 -
TGTGCCAGCTTCGACAGGTTAGGGGAGCAGTTCTTC CASFDRLGEQFF TRBV19 - TRBJ2-1 -
TGTGCCAGCAGTTCCCCAGCTAACTATGGCTACACCTTC CASSSPANYGYTF TRBV28 - TRBJ1-2 -
TGTGCCAGCAGTCTAGCGGGAGTTTGGTACAATGAGCAGTTCTTC CASSLAGVWYNEQFF TRBV28 - TRBJ2-1 TRBD2
TGTGCCAGCAGCCCCACAGGGGACGAGCAGTACTTC CASSPTGDEQYF TRBV4-2 - TRBJ2-7 TRBD1
TGCGCCAGCAGCCAACGAGGGTCGTACACTGAAGCTTTCTTT CASSQRGSYTEAFF TRBV4-3 - TRBJ1-1 -
TGTGCCAGTAGTAAGGAGGGAGCAGCAGATACGCAGTATTTT CASSKEGAADTQYF TRBV19 - TRBJ2-3 -
TGCGCCAGCCGGAGCGGGGTAGGACAAGAGACCCAGTACTTC CASRSGVGQETQYF TRBV5-1 - TRBJ2-5 TRBD2
TGTGCCAGCAGTTTAGGGGGAGGGGTATACAATGAGCAGTTCTTC CASSLGGGVYNEQFF TRBV27 - TRBJ2-1 TRBD2
TGTGCCACCAGCAGAGGGACGGAAGATACGCAGTATTTT CATSRGTEDTQYF TRBV15 - TRBJ2-3 -
TGCGCCAGCAGCCCCCTGAGGGGCGGCAGCTCCTACGAGCAGTACTTC CASSPLRGGSSYEQYF TRBV5-1 - TRBJ2-7 -
TGTGCCAGCAGTTCTCGCGGGAGGGCCGATGAGCAGTTCTTC CASSSRGRADEQFF TRBV27 - TRBJ2-1 TRBD2
TGTGCCAGCAGCCAGGCTAGCGGGAGAGTCCCCTACGAGCAGTACTTC CASSQASGRVPYEQYF TRBV5-4 - TRBJ2-7 TRBD2
TGTGCCAGCAGAGCCGGGACAGGGGTCACCGGGGAGCTGTTTTTT CASRAGTGVTGELFF TRBV7-3 - TRBJ2-2 TRBD1
TGTGCCAGCAGCCGTTGGAACGCAGATACGCAGTATTTT CASSRWNADTQYF TRBV5-4 - TRBJ2-3 -